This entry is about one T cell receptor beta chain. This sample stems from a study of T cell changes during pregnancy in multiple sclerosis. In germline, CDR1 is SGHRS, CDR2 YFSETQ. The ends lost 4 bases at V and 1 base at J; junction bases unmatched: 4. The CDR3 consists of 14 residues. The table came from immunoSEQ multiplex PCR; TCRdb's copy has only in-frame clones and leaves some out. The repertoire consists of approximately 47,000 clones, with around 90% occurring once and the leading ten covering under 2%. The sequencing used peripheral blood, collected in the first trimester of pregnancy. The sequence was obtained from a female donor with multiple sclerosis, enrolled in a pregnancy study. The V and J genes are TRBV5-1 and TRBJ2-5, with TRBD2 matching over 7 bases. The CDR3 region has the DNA TGCGCCAGCAGCCCGGGGGGTATCCAAGAGACCCAGTACTTC. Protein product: CASSPGGIQETQYF.